This T cell receptor (beta chain) emerged from a study of cytomegalovirus exposure and HLA in healthy donors. Study-level results: Cytomegalovirus association was listed for around 170 TCR beta chains.

In the PCR, 60 Vbeta and 13 Jbeta primers were used. Sequenced by immunoSEQ multiplex PCR; TCRdb stores in-frame clones only, minus some. The sample includes about 190,000 clones, under 80% of them seen just once. Worth noting for this clone: The antigen is unknown.

Everyone who donated was a healthy bone marrow donor. V lost 0 bases to trimming and J lost 7 bases, with 13 bases between them. Germline V lookup: CDR1 LNHNV, CDR2 YYDKDF (reference sequence). CDR3 length equals 15 residues. The chain has TRBV15 and TRBJ2-1, with D unresolved. The sample taken for sequencing was PBMCs. This clonotype was obtained from a man younger than 45 in good health and CMV-seropositive. The CDR3 reads CATSRDFLRPNEQFF. For the CDR3, the DNA is TGTGCCACCAGCAGAGATTTCCTGCGCCCGAATGAGCAGTTCTTC.